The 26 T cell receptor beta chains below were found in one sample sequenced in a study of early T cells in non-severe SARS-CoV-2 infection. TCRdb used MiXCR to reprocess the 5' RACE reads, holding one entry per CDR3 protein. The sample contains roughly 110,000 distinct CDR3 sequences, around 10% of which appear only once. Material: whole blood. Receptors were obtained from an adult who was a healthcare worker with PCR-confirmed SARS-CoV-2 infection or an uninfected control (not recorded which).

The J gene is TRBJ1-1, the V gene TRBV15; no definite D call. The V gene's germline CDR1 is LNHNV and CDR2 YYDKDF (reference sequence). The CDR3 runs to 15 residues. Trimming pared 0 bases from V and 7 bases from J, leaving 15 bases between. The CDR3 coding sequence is TGTGCCACCAGCAGAGATCCCCCTGGGGAGGGTGAAGCTTTCTTT. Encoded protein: CATSRDPPGEGEAFF.

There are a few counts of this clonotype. The CDR3 sequence is CASGRSAEETQYF. CDR3 DNA sequence: TGTGCCAGCGGGCGAAGCGCTGAAGAGACCCAGTACTTC. The V gene is TRBV14, the J gene TRBJ2-5; D is unresolved. The V end lost 8 bases, the J end lost 3 bases, and 13 bases lay between the germline ends. Looked up from germline, CDR1 is SGHDN and CDR2 is FVKESK. The CDR3 runs 13 residues.

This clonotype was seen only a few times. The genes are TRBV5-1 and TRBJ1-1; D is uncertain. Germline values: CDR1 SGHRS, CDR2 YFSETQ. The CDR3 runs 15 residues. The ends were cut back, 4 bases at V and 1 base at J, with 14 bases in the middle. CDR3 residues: CASSLSGGQNTEAFF. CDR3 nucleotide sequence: TGCGCCAGCAGCCTATCCGGAGGGCAGAACACTGAAGCTTTCTTT.

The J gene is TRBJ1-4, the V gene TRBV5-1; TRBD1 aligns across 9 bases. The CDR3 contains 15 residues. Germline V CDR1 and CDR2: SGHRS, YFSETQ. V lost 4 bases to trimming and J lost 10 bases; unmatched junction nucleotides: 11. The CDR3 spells CASSGRGTGSGKLFF. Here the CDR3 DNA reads TGCGCCAGCAGCGGTAGAGGGACAGGGTCAGGAAAACTGTTTTTT.

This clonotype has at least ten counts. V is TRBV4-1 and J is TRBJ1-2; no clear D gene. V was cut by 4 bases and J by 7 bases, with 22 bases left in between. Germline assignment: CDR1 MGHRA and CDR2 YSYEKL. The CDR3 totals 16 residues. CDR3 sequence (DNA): TGCGCCAGCAGCCTCGAGGGCCGGCGCGGTGAGGGTGGCTACACCTTC. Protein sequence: CASSLEGRRGEGGYTF.

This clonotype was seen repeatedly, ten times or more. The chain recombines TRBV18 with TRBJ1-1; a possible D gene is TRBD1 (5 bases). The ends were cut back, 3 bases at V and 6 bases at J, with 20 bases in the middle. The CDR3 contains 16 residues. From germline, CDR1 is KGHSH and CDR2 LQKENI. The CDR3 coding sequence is TGTGCCAGCTCACCCACCGTTAATTCAGGGAGCCCTGAAGCTTTCTTT. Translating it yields CASSPTVNSGSPEAFF. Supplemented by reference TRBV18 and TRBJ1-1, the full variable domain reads NAGVMQNPRHLVRRRGQEARLRCSPMKGHSHVYWYRQLPEEGLKFMVYLQKENIIDESGMPKERFSAEFPKEGPSILRIQQVVRGDSAAYFCASSPTVNSGSPEAFFGQGTRLTVV.

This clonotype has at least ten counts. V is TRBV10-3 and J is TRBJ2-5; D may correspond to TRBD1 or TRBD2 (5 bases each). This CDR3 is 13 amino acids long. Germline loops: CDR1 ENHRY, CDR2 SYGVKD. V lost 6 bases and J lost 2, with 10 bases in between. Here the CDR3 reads CAISTGRQETQYF. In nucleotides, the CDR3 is TGTGCCATCAGCACGGGACGGCAAGAGACCCAGTACTTC.

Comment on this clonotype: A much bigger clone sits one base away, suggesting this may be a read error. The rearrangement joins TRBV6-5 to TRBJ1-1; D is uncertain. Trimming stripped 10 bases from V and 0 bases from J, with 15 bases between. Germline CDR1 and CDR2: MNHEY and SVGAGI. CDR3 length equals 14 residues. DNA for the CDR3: TGTGCCAACAGATCGCCCCATTTGAACACTGAAGCTTTCTTT. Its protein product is CANRSPHLNTEAFF.

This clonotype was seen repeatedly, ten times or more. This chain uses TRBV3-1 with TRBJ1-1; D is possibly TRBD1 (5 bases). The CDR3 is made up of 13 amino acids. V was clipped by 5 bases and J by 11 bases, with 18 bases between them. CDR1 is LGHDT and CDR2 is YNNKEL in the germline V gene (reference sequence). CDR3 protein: CASSWNAGTLAFF. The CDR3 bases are TGTGCCAGCAGCTGGAATGCGGGGACCTTGGCTTTCTTT.

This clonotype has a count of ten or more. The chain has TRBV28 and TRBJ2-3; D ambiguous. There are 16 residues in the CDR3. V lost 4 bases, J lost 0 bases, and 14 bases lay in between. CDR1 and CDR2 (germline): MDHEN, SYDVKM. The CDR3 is CASSSHGVRSTDTQYF. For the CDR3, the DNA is TGTGCCAGCAGTTCCCACGGAGTCCGTAGCACAGATACGCAGTATTTT. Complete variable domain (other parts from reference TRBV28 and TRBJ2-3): DVKVTQSSRYLVKRTGEKVFLECVQDMDHENMFWYRQDPGLGLRLIYFSYDVKMKEKGDIPEGYSVSREKKERFSLILESASTNQTSMYLCASSSHGVRSTDTQYFGPGTRLTVL.

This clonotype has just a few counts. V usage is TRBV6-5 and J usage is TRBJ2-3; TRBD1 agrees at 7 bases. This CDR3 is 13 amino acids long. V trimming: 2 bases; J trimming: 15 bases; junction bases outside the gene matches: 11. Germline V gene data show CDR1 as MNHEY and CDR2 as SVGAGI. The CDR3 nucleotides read TGTGCCAGCAGTTACGGCAGGGGGAGAATCGCATATTTT. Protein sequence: CASSYGRGRIAYF.

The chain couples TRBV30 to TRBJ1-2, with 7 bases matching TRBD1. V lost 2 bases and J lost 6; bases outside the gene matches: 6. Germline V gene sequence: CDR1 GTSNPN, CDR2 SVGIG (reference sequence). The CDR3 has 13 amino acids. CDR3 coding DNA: TGTGCCTGGAGTCCGGGACAGCTAAATGGCTACACCTTC. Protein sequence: CAWSPGQLNGYTF.

The CDR3 loop is CASSPPGLGGQPQHF. In DNA form, the CDR3 reads TGTGCCAGCAGTCCTCCGGGGTTAGGAGGGCAGCCCCAGCATTTT. This rearrangement joins TRBV28 to TRBJ1-5; D call uncertain. This CDR3 spans 15 amino acids. The V gene lost 5 bases and the J gene lost 7 bases, with 18 bases spanning the gap. In germline, CDR1 is MDHEN, CDR2 SYDVKM.

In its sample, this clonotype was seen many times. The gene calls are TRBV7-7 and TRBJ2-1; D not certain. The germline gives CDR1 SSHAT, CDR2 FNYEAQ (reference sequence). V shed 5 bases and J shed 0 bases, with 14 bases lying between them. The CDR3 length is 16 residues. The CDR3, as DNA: TGTGCCAGCAGCCCAGCTCCGTCGAGCTCCTACAATGAGCAGTTCTTC. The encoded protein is CASSPAPSSSYNEQFF.

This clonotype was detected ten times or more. The CDR3 DNA follows: TGTGCCAGCAGCCCCCCCCACAAGGACACAACCTACGAGCAGTACTTC. Translating gives CASSPPHKDTTYEQYF. The rearrangement links TRBV7-9 to TRBJ2-7, with a tentative D call TRBD1 (5 bases). Germline V CDR1 and CDR2: SEHNR, FQNEAQ (reference sequence). V was shortened by 5 bases and J by 2 bases, with 19 bases between the two germline ends. This CDR3 has 16 residues. Supplemented by reference TRBV7-9 and TRBJ2-7, the full variable domain reads DTGVSQNPRHKITKRGQNVTFRCDPISEHNRLYWYRQTLGQGPEFLTYFQNEAQLEKSRLLSDRFSAERPKGSFSTLEIQRTEQGDSAMYLCASSPPHKDTTYEQYFGPGTRLTVT.

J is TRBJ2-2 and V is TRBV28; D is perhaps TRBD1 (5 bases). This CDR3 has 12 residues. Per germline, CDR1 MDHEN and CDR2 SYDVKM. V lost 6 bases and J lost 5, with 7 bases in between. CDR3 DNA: TGTGCCAGCAGGGACATTACCGGGGAGCTGTTTTTT. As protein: CASRDITGELFF.

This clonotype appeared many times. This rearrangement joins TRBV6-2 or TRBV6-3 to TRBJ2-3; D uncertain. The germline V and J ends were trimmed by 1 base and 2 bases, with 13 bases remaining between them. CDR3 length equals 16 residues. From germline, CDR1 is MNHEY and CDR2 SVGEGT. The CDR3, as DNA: TGTGCCAGCAGTTACTTCGGTAGGGCAGACACAGATACGCAGTATTTT. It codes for CASSYFGRADTDTQYF.

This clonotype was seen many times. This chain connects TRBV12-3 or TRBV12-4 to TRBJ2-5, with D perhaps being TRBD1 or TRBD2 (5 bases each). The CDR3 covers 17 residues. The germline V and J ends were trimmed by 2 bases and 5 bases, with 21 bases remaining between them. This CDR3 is CASSLRQIVAIAETQYF. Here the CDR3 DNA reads TGTGCCAGCAGTTTACGACAGATCGTGGCTATAGCGGAGACCCAGTACTTC.

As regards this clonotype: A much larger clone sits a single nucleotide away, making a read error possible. The CDR3 loop reads CASSVRGSDEKLFF. For the CDR3, the DNA is TGTGCCAGCAGCGTAAGGGGGTCGGATGAAAAACTGTTTTTT. The gene calls are TRBV3-1 and TRBJ1-4, with a weak D call TRBD1 (6 bases). V lost 5 bases, J lost 6 bases, and 13 bases lay in between. The CDR3 is 14 residues long. Germline loops: CDR1 LGHDT, CDR2 YNNKEL (reference sequence).

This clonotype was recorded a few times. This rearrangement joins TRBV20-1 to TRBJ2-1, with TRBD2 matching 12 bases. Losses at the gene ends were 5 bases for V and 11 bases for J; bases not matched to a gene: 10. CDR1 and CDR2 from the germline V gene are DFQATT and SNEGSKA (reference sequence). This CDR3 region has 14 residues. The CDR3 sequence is CSAPLAGGPSQQFF. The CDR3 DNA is TGCAGTGCTCCCCTAGCGGGAGGGCCTTCCCAGCAGTTCTTC.

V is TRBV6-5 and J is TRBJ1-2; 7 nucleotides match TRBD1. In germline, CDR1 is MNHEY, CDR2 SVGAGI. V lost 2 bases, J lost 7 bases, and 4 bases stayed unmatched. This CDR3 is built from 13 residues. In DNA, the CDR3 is TGTGCCAGCAGTTACACAGGGGATGGTGGCTACACCTTC. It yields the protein CASSYTGDGGYTF.

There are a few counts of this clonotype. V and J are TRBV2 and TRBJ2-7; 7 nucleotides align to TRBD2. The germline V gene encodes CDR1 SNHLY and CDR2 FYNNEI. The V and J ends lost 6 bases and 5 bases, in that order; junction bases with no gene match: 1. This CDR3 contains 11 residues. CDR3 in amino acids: CASRREHEQYF. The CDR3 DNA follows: TGTGCCAGCAGGCGGGAGCACGAGCAGTACTTC.

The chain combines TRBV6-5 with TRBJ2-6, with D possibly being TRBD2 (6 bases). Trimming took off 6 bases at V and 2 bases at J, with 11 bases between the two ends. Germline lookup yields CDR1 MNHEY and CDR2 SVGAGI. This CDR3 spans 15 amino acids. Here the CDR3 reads CASRIRGTGANVLTF. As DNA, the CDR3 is TGTGCCAGCAGGATACGGGGGACTGGGGCCAACGTCCTGACTTTC.

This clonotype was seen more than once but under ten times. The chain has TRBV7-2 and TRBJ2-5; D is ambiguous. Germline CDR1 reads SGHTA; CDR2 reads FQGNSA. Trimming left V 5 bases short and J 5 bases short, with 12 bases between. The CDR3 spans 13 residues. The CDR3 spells CASSPGVRETQYF. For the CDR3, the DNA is TGTGCCAGCAGCCCAGGAGTACGTGAGACCCAGTACTTC.

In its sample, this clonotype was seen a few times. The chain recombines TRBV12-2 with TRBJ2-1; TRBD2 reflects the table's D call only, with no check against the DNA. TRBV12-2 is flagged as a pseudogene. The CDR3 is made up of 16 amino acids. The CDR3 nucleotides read TGTGCAAGTCGCTTAGACCTCTATGGGCTAGCGCGTAATCAGTTCTTC. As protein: CASRLDLYGLARNQFF.

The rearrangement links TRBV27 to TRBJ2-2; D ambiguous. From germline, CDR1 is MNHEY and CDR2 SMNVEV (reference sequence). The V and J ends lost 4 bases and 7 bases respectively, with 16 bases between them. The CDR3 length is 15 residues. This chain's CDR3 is CASSSGLKSRGELFF. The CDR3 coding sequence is TGTGCCAGCAGTTCCGGGTTGAAGAGCCGCGGGGAGCTGTTTTTT.